Following are 12 T cell receptor beta chains from one sample sequenced in a study of blood T cell repertoires in COVID-19. Here immunoSEQ multiplex PCR was the method, and the copy in TCRdb shows in-frame clones only, minus some. The sample lists about 270,000 clones, less than 85% occurring once. The sequenced material came from peripheral blood. The source is a woman aged 18 to 35 with acute or convalescent COVID-19.

For the CDR3, the DNA is TGCGCCAGCAGAGAGGGGGCGGGGGGGAAGGATACGCAGTATTTT. Residues: CASREGAGGKDTQYF. J is TRBJ2-3 and V is TRBV5-1, with TRBD2 matching 9 bases. The CDR3 is made up of 15 amino acids. Germline values: CDR1 SGHRS, CDR2 YFSETQ. V lost 5 bases to trimming and J lost 6 bases; unmatched junction nucleotides: 10.

The chain couples TRBV24-1 to TRBJ2-2; the D gene is possibly TRBD1 (5 bases). Trimming cost V 1 base and J 0 bases, with 8 bases left between them. The germline CDR1 and CDR2 sequences are KGHDR and SFDVKD. This CDR3 is 16 amino acids long. The CDR3 here is CATSDLSQANTGELFF. The CDR3 bases are TGTGCCACCAGTGATTTATCACAGGCGAACACCGGGGAGCTGTTTTTT.

V usage is TRBV30 and J usage is TRBJ2-3, with D uncertain. The CDR3 totals 13 residues. Germline V gives CDR1 GTSNPN, CDR2 SVGIG (reference sequence). Trimming took 2 bases from V and 0 from J, leaving 6 bases between them. The CDR3 reads CAWSSGSTDTQYF. CDR3 in DNA: TGTGCCTGGAGTTCAGGCAGCACAGATACGCAGTATTTT. Filled out from reference TRBV30 and TRBJ2-3, the complete variable domain reads SQTIHQWPATLVQPVGSPLSLECTVEGTSNPNLYWYRQAAGRGLQLLFYSVGIGQISSEVPQNLSASRPQDRQFILSSKKLLLSDSGFYLCAWSSGSTDTQYFGPGTRLTVL.

The gene calls are TRBV7-2 and TRBJ1-2, with 7 bases identical to TRBD1. Germline V CDR1 and CDR2: SGHTA, FQGNSA. V lost 3 bases to trimming and J lost 1 base; unmatched junction nucleotides: 5. There are 15 residues in the CDR3. CDR3 nucleotides: TGTGCCAGCAGCTTCAACAGGGGCTTTAACTATGGCTACACCTTC. Protein: CASSFNRGFNYGYTF.

The chain combines TRBV2 with TRBJ1-2; no reliable D call. The CDR3 totals 13 residues. V was cut by 7 bases and J by 1 base, with 10 bases left in between. Germline V gives CDR1 SNHLY, CDR2 FYNNEI. CDR3 coding DNA: TGTGCCAGCAACACAGATAATAACTATGGCTACACCTTC. Translation gives CASNTDNNYGYTF.

The chain has TRBV30 and TRBJ2-1; 15 positions match TRBD2. With 3 bases clipped from V and 9 bases from J, the junction kept 12 bases outside the gene matches. This CDR3 has 17 residues. Germline values: CDR1 GTSNPN, CDR2 SVGIG (reference sequence). CDR3 loop: CAWSTHRTSGRAGEQFF. The CDR3 DNA sequence: TGTGCCTGGAGCACCCACCGGACTAGCGGGAGGGCGGGTGAGCAGTTCTTC.

This clone has only one observation. This chain links TRBV3-1 (or the pseudogene TRBV3-2) with TRBJ2-7; 8 bases fit TRBD2. Germline V gene lookup returns CDR1 LGHDT and CDR2 YNNKEL (reference sequence). This CDR3 has 15 amino acids. V lost 1 base and J lost 7; bases outside the gene matches: 9. The DNA of the CDR3 is TGTGCCAGCAGCCAAGTGGCGGGAGGTGAGGGAGAGCAGTACTTC. Protein sequence: CASSQVAGGEGEQYF.

The CDR3 spells CASELAGTNEQFF. The CDR3 nucleotides are TGTGCCAGCGAACTAGCGGGGACCAATGAGCAGTTCTTC. The V gene is TRBV2, the J gene TRBJ2-1; 10 bases align to TRBD2. The germline CDR1 and CDR2 sequences are SNHLY and FYNNEI. V lost 8 bases and J lost 6; bases outside the gene matches: 4. The CDR3 covers 13 residues.

This chain's CDR3 is CASSGGQGFYNEQFF. Written as DNA, the CDR3 is TGTGCCAGCAGCGGGGGACAGGGATTCTACAATGAGCAGTTCTTC. This chain uses TRBV7-9 with TRBJ2-1, with 9 bases identical to TRBD1. The CDR3 runs to 15 residues. CDR1 SEHNR and CDR2 FQNEAQ come from the germline V gene (reference sequence). Germline trimming cut 5 bases from V and 3 bases from J; bases unmatched to any gene: 5.

The J gene is TRBJ1-1, the V gene TRBV27; 9 bases are shared with TRBD1. In germline, CDR1 is MNHEY, CDR2 SMNVEV (reference sequence). The length of the CDR3 is 15 residues. The V segment lost 5 bases and the J segment 2 bases; nucleotides outside the gene matches: 6. The CDR3 sequence is CASSKQGASNTEAFF. The CDR3 nucleotides read TGTGCCAGCAGTAAACAGGGGGCCAGTAACACTGAAGCTTTCTTT.

The chain employs TRBV4-3 and TRBJ2-7, with D possibly TRBD1 on 7 matching bases. The CDR3 consists of 16 residues. The V end was cut by 1 base, the J end by 4 bases, with 17 bases between. Germline CDR1 reads LGHNA; CDR2 reads YSLEER. The CDR3 DNA sequence: TGCGCCAGCAGCCAAGGGGGACAGAACGGGGGTTACGAGCAGTACTTC. It codes for CASSQGGQNGGYEQYF.

V is TRBV4-3 and J is TRBJ2-7, with 9 bases aligning to TRBD2. The V and J ends lost 1 base and 7 bases, in that order; junction bases with no gene match: 2. Germline V gene sequence: CDR1 LGHNA, CDR2 YSLEER. The CDR3 runs 13 residues. The CDR3 DNA reads as TGCGCCAGCAGCCAAGGACTAGCGGTTGAGCAGTACTTC. Translating gives CASSQGLAVEQYF.